These T cell receptor beta chains were read from a single sample in a study of blood T cell repertoires in COVID-19. This table comes from immunoSEQ multiplex PCR, and its TCRdb copy is limited to in-frame clones, with some not included. The data hold roughly 250,000 clones, with around 85% observed a single time. Sequenced material: peripheral blood. The receptors shown here come from an elderly woman with acute or convalescent COVID-19. Both conserved end residues are part of each CDR3. The D gene is left open where the match is weak. Clone size appears in some rows only: once, few, many, or a class for an expanded clone.

.	TRBJ1-5	TRBV21-1	.	TGTGCCAGCAGCAAAGCGGGGGGGCCGGCTCAGCCCCAGCATTTT	CASSKAGGPAQPQHF
.	TRBJ2-3	TRBV6-6	.	TGTGCCAGCACCCAAAGCGGCTCTCCAGTGGGTACGCAGTATTTT	CASTQSGSPVGTQYF
TRBD2	TRBJ2-3	TRBV7-2	.	TGTGCCAGCAGCTTATTGGTAGCGGGGGGAACAGATACGCAGTATTTT	CASSLLVAGGTDTQYF
TRBD1	TRBJ2-5	TRBV11-2	.	TGTGCCAGCAGCTCAGGGGGCCGAGAGACCCAGTACTTC	CASSSGGRETQYF
.	TRBJ2-7	TRBV6-5	.	TGTGCCAGCACCAACAGGGTCCACGAGCAGTACTTC	CASTNRVHEQYF
TRBD1	TRBJ1-6	TRBV28	.	TGTGCCAGCAGTTTTCGCAGGGGGGCTAGGATCTCACCCCTCCACTTT	CASSFRRGARISPLHF
.	TRBJ1-2	TRBV24-1	.	TGTGCCACCAGTGACGTACCCGGGAGCCCCTTCACCTTC	CATSDVPGSPFTF
.	TRBJ1-1	TRBV5-5	once	TGTGCCAGCGGCGTGACGGGAAATTCTGAAGCTTTCTTT	CASGVTGNSEAFF
.	TRBJ1-4	TRBV5-8	.	TGTGCCAGCAGCTTGGAGGTCGGGAGGTTGTTTTTT	CASSLEVGRLFF
.	TRBJ1-4	TRBV7-2	.	TGTGCCAGCAGCGCCCCTCGAGGGGGACCTAATGAAAAACTGTTTTTT	CASSAPRGGPNEKLFF
TRBD1	TRBJ2-5	TRBV6-5	few	TGTGCCAGCGCAGGGGGCAGGGGGGAGACCCAGTACTTC	CASAGGRGETQYF
TRBD1	TRBJ1-5	TRBV28	.	TGTGCCAGCAGCCCAAAAACGACAGGGAAGAATCAGCCCCAGCATTTT	CASSPKTTGKNQPQHF
.	TRBJ1-5	TRBV5-1	.	TGCGCCAGCAGCTTGGCCGCGGGCTCCAATCAGCCCCAGCATTTT	CASSLAAGSNQPQHF
.	TRBJ2-2	TRBV24-1	.	TGTGCCACCAGTGATCCCCGGGTTCCCACCGGGGAGCTGTTTTTT	CATSDPRVPTGELFF
TRBD1	TRBJ2-7	TRBV5-8	.	TGTGCCAGCAGCCGTGGGGACAGGGGATTCGACGAGCAGTACTTC	CASSRGDRGFDEQYF
.	TRBJ1-6	TRBV7-2	.	TGTGCCAGCAGCTTAGACAGGGTGAATTCACCCCTCCACTTT	CASSLDRVNSPLHF
.	TRBJ1-1	TRBV10-3	.	TGTGCCATCATGGGATCCAGGGCGAACACTGAAGCTTTCTTT	CAIMGSRANTEAFF
TRBD1	TRBJ2-3	TRBV3-1/TRBV3-2	.	TGTGCCAGCAGCCATGCGAACAGGGGGCCGACAGATACGCAGTATTTT	CASSHANRGPTDTQYF
.	TRBJ2-7	TRBV7-8	.	TGTGCCAGCAGCTGGGGAGGGGGGGCTTCCTACGAGCAGTACTTC	CASSWGGGASYEQYF
TRBD1	TRBJ2-6	TRBV19	.	TGTGCCAGTAGTCCCTGGACAGGGGGTTCCTCTGGGGCCAACGTCCTGACTTTC	CASSPWTGGSSGANVLTF
.	TRBJ1-1	TRBV4-1	.	TGCGCCAGCAGCCAAGGTCGGACAGTAATTAACACTGAAGCTTTCTTT	CASSQGRTVINTEAFF
.	TRBJ1-3	TRBV29-1	.	TGCAGCGTTGGGGGGGACGGCAGAAACACCATATATTTT	CSVGGDGRNTIYF
.	TRBJ2-3	TRBV4-1	.	TGCGCCAGCAGCCGAGGAGATACGCAGTATTTT	CASSRGDTQYF
.	TRBJ2-1	TRBV5-1	.	TGCGCCAGCAGCTCCGGTAGGGGGGGGTTCGCAAATGAGCAGTTCTTC	CASSSGRGGFANEQFF
TRBD1	TRBJ2-1	TRBV5-1	.	TGCGCCAGCAGCGAGAGGGGGCGGGATGAGCAGTTCTTC	CASSERGRDEQFF
TRBD2	TRBJ2-1	TRBV19	.	TGTGCCAGTAGAGCTAGCGGGGACAATGAGCAGTTCTTC	CASRASGDNEQFF
TRBD1	TRBJ2-1	TRBV5-8	once	TGTGCCAGCAGCTTCCGGGACAGTTACAATGAGCAGTTCTTC	CASSFRDSYNEQFF
.	TRBJ1-3	TRBV3-1/TRBV3-2	.	TGTGCCAGCAGCCAAGACAGCGCCTCTGGAAACACCATATATTTT	CASSQDSASGNTIYF
.	TRBJ1-5	TRBV28	.	TGTGCCAGCATATCCGGGGGTAGCAATCAGCCCCAGCATTTT	CASISGGSNQPQHF
.	TRBJ2-5	TRBV5-1	.	TGCGCCAGCAGCTTGGTCGGTATCCGAGGAGAGACCCAGTACTTC	CASSLVGIRGETQYF
.	TRBJ1-3	TRBV30	once	TGTGCCTGGAGTCCGGCCTACCCACCGACAGTCTCTGGAAACACCATATATTTT	CAWSPAYPPTVSGNTIYF
TRBD1	TRBJ2-6	TRBV7-9	.	TGTGCCAGCAGCCCCGGGACAGGGGTCCCCAACGTCCTGACTTTC	CASSPGTGVPNVLTF
.	TRBJ1-1	TRBV7-7	.	TGTGCTAGCAGCACGACAGTGAACACTGAAGCTTTCTTT	CASSTTVNTEAFF
.	TRBJ2-4	TRBV27	.	TGTGCCAGCAGTTTGCCTGGCAGGGCGGCCAAAAACATTCAGTACTTC	CASSLPGRAAKNIQYF
TRBD2	TRBJ2-2	TRBV5-1	.	TGCGCCAGCAGCAGGGGCGGGGGGACCACCGGGGAGCTGTTTTTT	CASSRGGGTTGELFF
.	TRBJ2-1	TRBV2	once	TGTGCCAGCAGTCCTCCGGGACAAGTACACAATGAGCAGTTCTTC	CASSPPGQVHNEQFF
.	TRBJ1-6	TRBV6-6	.	TGTGCCAGCACCGATAATTCACCCCTCCACTTT	CASTDNSPLHF
.	TRBJ1-6	TRBV5-1	few	TGCGCCAGCACCCCAGGTAGCTCCTATAATTCACCCCTCCACTTT	CASTPGSSYNSPLHF
.	TRBJ2-2	TRBV5-1	.	TGCGCCAGCAGCTTTGGCGGGGGCCCAGGTACCGGGGAGCTGTTTTTT	CASSFGGGPGTGELFF
TRBD1	TRBJ1-5	TRBV28	once	TGTGCCAGCATACCGGGACAGGGAGGTCAGCCCCAGCATTTT	CASIPGQGGQPQHF
.	TRBJ2-2	TRBV6-6	once	TGTGCCAGCAGTTACCAAAGGGGGAAGGACACCGGGGAGCTGTTTTTT	CASSYQRGKDTGELFF
TRBD1	TRBJ2-2	TRBV18	once	TGTGCCAGCTTTCGGGACAGGAACACCGGGGAGCTGTTTTTT	CASFRDRNTGELFF
.	TRBJ1-1	TRBV6-5	.	TGTGCCAGCAGGACCGGACAGATGAACACTGAAGCTTTCTTT	CASRTGQMNTEAFF
.	TRBJ2-3	TRBV5-1	.	TGCGCCAGCAGTTATTCGGGTTCCACAGATACGCAGTATTTT	CASSYSGSTDTQYF
.	TRBJ2-5	TRBV3-1/TRBV3-2	.	TGTGCCAGCAGCCAAGATCGGGTGAACGGAGAGACCCAGTACTTC	CASSQDRVNGETQYF
.	TRBJ2-3	TRBV10-3	.	TGTGCCATCAGCCAAAACATACAGTTGTTGGACACAGATACGCAGTATTTT	CAISQNIQLLDTDTQYF
TRBD1	TRBJ2-7	TRBV6-2/TRBV6-3	.	TGTGCCAGCAGCCACCGGGAACAGGGGCGCCTTCGAGAGCAGTACTTC	CASSHREQGRLREQYF
.	TRBJ2-7	TRBV2	.	TGTGCCAGCAGTAGCGGCCCAAACTACGAGCAGTACTTC	CASSSGPNYEQYF
.	TRBJ1-2	TRBV4-2	.	TGTGCCAGCAGCCTCCTGGCATGGACAGCCGGTTCCTATGGCTACACCTTC	CASSLLAWTAGSYGYTF
.	TRBJ2-7	TRBV7-8	.	TGTGCCAGCAGCTGGGGCAATACCTACGAGCAGTACTTC	CASSWGNTYEQYF